This T cell receptor beta chain was profiled in a study of blood T cell repertoires in COVID-19. Study-level background: Some COVID-19 samples were acute and others convalescent; all came from the United States, Italy and Spain. T cells, B-cell-depleted T cells, or PBMCs supplied cDNA or gDNA.

Germline V gene sequence: CDR1 SGHRS, CDR2 YFSETQ. The CDR3 consists of 14 residues. V was cut by 4 bases and J by 5 bases, with 12 bases left in between. Original data processing: Amplification from reference gene primers served as the basis for estimated nucleated cell counts. The protocol was immunoSEQ multiplex PCR, while the TCRdb copy is restricted to in-frame clones and leaves out a portion. The V and J calls and clone size were taken over from that table, and D and trimming were inferred from the DNA. The sample consists of 75,000 or so clones, 88% of them appearing once. The clonotype was recovered from a man between 65 and 85 years old with acute or convalescent COVID-19. Material for sequencing was peripheral blood. The rearrangement links TRBV5-1 to TRBJ2-2; TRBD2 might be the D (5 bases). This CDR3 is CASSAEGPTGELFF. In DNA form, the CDR3 reads TGCGCCAGCAGCGCCGAGGGTCCTACCGGGGAGCTGTTTTTT.